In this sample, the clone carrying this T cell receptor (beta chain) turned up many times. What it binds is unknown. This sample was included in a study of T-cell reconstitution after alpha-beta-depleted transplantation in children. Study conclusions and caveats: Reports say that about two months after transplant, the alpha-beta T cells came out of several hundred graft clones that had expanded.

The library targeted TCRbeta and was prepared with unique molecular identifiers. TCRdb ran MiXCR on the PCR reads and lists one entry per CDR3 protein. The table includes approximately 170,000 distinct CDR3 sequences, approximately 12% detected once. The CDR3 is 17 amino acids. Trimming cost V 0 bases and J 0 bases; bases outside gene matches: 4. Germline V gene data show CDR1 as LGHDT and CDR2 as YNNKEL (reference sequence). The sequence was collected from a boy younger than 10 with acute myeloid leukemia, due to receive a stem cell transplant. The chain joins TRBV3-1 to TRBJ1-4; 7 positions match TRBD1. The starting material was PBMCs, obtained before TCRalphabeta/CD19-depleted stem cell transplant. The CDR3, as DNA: TGTGCCAGCAGCCAAGAGAGGGGGCCTGCAACTAATGAAAAACTGTTTTTT. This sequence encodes CASSQERGPATNEKLFF.